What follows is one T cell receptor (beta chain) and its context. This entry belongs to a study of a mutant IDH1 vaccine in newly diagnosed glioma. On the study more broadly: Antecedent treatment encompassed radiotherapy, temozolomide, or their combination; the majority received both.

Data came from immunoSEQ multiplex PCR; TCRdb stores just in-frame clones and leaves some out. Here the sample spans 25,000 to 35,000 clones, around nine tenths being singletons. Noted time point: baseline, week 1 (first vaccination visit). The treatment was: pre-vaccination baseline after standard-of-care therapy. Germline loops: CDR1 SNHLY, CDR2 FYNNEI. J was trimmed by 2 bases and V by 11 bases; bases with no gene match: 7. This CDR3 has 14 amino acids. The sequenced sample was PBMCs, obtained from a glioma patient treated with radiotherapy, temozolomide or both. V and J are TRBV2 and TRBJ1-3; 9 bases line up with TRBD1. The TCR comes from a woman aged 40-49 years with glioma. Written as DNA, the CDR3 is TGTGCCGCAAAACAGGGGGCCGCTGGAAACACCATATATTTT. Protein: CAAKQGAAGNTIYF.